Listed here are 9 T cell receptor beta chains from one sample, sequenced in a study of high-grade serous ovarian cancer treatment subgroups. Tumor samples were obtained before definitive surgery or chemotherapy. Profiled with immunoSEQ multiplex PCR; TCRdb holds only in-frame clones, not every one. The data hold approximately 40,000 clones, with roughly 83% observed a single time. Material for sequencing was tumor tissue. Receptor source: a human donor with high-grade serous ovarian cancer.

The chain uses TRBV11-2 and TRBJ2-7, with unresolved D. The CDR3 length is 12 residues. In germline, CDR1 is SGHAT, CDR2 FQNNGV. Trimming cost V 5 bases and J 3 bases, with 8 bases left between them. The CDR3 loop is CASSISGYEQYF. The CDR3 DNA sequence: TGTGCCAGCAGCATCTCGGGCTACGAGCAGTACTTC. Complete variable domain (other parts from reference TRBV11-2 and TRBJ2-7): EAGVAQSPRYKIIEKRQSVAFWCNPISGHATLYWYQQILGQGPKLLIQFQNNGVVDDSQLPKDRFSAERLKGVDSTLKIQPAKLEDSAVYLCASSISGYEQYFGPGTRLTVT.

The chain recombines TRBV28 with TRBJ1-5, with TRBD1 matching 10 bases. The CDR3 spans 17 residues. CDR1 MDHEN and CDR2 SYDVKM come from the germline V gene. V was pared by 2 bases and J by 5 bases, with 9 bases of the junction left unmatched. The CDR3, as DNA: TGTGCCAGCAGTTTAAAAGGTATCGGGACAGGGGATCAGCCCCAGCATTTT. It yields the protein CASSLKGIGTGDQPQHF.

The chain couples TRBV7-2 to TRBJ1-5, with D possibly being TRBD1 (5 bases). The CDR3 runs 15 residues. Germline lookup yields CDR1 SGHTA and CDR2 FQGNSA. V gave up 3 bases and J gave up 4 bases, with 13 bases separating them. The CDR3 reads CASSFGQSRNQPQHF. The CDR3 bases are TGTGCCAGCAGCTTTGGACAATCTCGTAATCAGCCCCAGCATTTT.

The gene calls are TRBV2 and TRBJ2-2, with D perhaps TRBD2 (5 bases). From germline, CDR1 is SNHLY and CDR2 FYNNEI. The CDR3 runs 16 residues. V lost 5 bases and J 0 bases, leaving 13 bases between the germline ends. CDR3 residues: CASSPNEGANTGELFF. The CDR3 DNA is TGTGCCAGCAGTCCAAATGAGGGCGCGAACACCGGGGAGCTGTTTTTT.

CDR3 DNA sequence: TGTGCCAGCCTGGAAAGCCGGGGAAGCCAGCCCCAGCATTTT. It encodes CASLESRGSQPQHF. The chain couples TRBV28 to TRBJ1-5; D unclear. The CDR3 totals 14 residues. The germline V gene encodes CDR1 MDHEN and CDR2 SYDVKM. V was trimmed by 8 bases and J by 7 bases, leaving 18 bases between them.

The chain joins TRBV13 to TRBJ2-7, with D perhaps given as TRBD1 or TRBD2 (5 bases each). CDR1 is PRHDT, CDR2 FYEKMQ, per germline (reference sequence). This CDR3 contains 15 residues. Trimming shortened V by 6 bases and J by 0 bases, and 15 bases separated the two germline ends. The CDR3 loop is CASRHRGAPSYEQYF. CDR3 bases: TGTGCCAGCAGACATAGAGGGGCCCCCTCCTACGAGCAGTACTTC.

The chain joins TRBV18 to TRBJ1-5; no clear D gene. Between the trimmed V and J ends, which lost 3 bases and 2 bases, there was a span of 5 bases. The CDR3 spans 13 residues. In germline, CDR1 is KGHSH, CDR2 LQKENI. In DNA, the CDR3 is TGTGCCAGCTCACCCCCGGGCAATCAGCCCCAGCATTTT. It is translated as CASSPPGNQPQHF.

This clone was detected a few times. The V and J genes are TRBV27 and TRBJ2-1; D not certain. The CDR3 has 13 residues. Germline V lookup: CDR1 MNHEY, CDR2 SMNVEV (reference sequence). The V gene lost 3 bases and the J gene lost 2 bases, with 5 bases spanning the gap. The CDR3 reads CASSFVPYNEQFF. CDR3 nucleotides: TGTGCCAGCAGTTTTGTCCCCTACAATGAGCAGTTCTTC.

This chain uses TRBV19 with TRBJ2-7; no clear D gene. Germline loops: CDR1 LNHDA, CDR2 SQIVND (reference sequence). This CDR3 contains 13 residues. V was cut by 5 bases and J by 4 bases, with 12 bases left in between. The CDR3 reads CASSPRPGYEQYF. The CDR3 coding sequence is TGTGCCAGTAGTCCCCGACCTGGTTACGAGCAGTACTTC.